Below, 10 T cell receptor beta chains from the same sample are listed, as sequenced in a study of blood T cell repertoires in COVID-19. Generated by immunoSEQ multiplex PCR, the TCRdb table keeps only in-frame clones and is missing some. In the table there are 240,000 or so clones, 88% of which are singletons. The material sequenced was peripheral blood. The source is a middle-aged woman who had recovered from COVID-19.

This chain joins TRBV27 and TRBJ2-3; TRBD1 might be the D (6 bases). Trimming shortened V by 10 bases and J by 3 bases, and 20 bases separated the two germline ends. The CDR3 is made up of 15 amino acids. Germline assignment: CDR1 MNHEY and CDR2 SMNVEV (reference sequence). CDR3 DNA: TGTGCCACCTCCCCTGGGGGCCGGGCGACAGATACGCAGTATTTT. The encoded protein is CATSPGGRATDTQYF.

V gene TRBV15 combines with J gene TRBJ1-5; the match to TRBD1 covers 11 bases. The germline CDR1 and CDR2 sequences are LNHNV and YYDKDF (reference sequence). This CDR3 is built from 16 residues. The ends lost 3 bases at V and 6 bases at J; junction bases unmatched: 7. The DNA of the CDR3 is TGTGCCACCAGCAGGGGAGGACAGGGGGCAAGTCAGCCCCAGCATTTT. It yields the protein CATSRGGQGASQPQHF.

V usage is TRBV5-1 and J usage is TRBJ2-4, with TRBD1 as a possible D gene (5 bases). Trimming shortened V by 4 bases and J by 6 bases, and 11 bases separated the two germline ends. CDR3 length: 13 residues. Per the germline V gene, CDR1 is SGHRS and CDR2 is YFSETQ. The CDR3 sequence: CASSPLQGNIQYF. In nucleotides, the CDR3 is TGCGCCAGCAGCCCCCTCCAGGGAAACATTCAGTACTTC.

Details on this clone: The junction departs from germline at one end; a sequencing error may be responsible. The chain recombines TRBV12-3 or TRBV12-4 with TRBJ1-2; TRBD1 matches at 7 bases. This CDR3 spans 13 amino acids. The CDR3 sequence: CASSLGNDGDSQF. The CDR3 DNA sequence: TGTGCCAGCAGTTTGGGTAATGATGGGGACAGCCAATTC.

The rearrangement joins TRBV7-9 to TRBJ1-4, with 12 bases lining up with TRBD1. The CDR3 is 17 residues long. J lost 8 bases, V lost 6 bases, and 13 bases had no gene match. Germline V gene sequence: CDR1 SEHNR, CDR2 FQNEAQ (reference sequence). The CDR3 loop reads CASSGGQGAGLAEKLFF. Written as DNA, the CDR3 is TGTGCCAGCAGTGGGGGACAGGGGGCCGGGTTGGCGGAAAAACTGTTTTTT.

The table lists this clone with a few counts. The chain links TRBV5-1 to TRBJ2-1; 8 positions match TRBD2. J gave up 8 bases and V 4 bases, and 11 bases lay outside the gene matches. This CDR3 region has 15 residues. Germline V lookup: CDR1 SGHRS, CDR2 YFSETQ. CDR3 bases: TGCGCCAGCAGCGGAACCGGGACTAGTGCCCATGAGCAGTTCTTC. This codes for CASSGTGTSAHEQFF.

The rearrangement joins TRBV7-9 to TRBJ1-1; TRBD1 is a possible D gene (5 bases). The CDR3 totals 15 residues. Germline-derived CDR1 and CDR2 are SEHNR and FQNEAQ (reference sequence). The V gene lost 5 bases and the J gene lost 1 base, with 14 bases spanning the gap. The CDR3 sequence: CASSHGARGNTEAFF. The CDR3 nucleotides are TGTGCCAGCAGCCATGGGGCCCGTGGGAACACTGAAGCTTTCTTT.

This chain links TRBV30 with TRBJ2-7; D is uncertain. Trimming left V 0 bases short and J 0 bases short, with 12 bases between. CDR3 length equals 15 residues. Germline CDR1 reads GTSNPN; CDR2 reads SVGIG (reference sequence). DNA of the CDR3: TGTGCCTGGAGTGTCGGGTGGTCCAGCTCCTACGAGCAGTACTTC. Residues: CAWSVGWSSSYEQYF. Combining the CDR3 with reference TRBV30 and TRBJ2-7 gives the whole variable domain SQTIHQWPATLVQPVGSPLSLECTVEGTSNPNLYWYRQAAGRGLQLLFYSVGIGQISSEVPQNLSASRPQDRQFILSSKKLLLSDSGFYLCAWSVGWSSSYEQYFGPGTRLTVT.

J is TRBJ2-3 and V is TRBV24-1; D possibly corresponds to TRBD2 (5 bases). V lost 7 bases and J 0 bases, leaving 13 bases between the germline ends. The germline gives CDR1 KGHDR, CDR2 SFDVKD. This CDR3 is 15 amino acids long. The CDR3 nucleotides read TGTGCCACCAGCCGTGGCGGGCCCAGCACAGATACGCAGTATTTT. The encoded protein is CATSRGGPSTDTQYF.

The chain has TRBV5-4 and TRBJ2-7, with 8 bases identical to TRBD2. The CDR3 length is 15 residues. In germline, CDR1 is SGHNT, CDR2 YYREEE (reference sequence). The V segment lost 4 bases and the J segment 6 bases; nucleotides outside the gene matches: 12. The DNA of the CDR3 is TGTGCCAGCAGCCGGGGGGGCGGGACCGCCTTCGAGCAGTACTTC. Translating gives CASSRGGGTAFEQYF.